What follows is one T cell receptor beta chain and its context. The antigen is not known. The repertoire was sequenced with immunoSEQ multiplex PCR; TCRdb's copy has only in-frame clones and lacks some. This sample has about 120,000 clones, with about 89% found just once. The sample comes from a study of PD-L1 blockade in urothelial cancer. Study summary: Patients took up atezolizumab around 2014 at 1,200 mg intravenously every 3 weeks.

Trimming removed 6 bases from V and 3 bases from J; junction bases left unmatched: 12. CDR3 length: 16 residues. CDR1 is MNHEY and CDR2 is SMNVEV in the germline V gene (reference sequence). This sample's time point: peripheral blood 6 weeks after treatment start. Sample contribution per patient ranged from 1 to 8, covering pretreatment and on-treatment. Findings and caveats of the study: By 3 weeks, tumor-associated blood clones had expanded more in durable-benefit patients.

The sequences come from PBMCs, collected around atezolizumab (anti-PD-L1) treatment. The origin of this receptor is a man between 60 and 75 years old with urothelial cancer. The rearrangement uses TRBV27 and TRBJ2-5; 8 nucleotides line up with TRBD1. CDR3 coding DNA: TGTGCCAGCAGCTTTTTAGCCGAGGACAGGGAAGAGACCCAGTACTTC. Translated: CASSFLAEDREETQYF.